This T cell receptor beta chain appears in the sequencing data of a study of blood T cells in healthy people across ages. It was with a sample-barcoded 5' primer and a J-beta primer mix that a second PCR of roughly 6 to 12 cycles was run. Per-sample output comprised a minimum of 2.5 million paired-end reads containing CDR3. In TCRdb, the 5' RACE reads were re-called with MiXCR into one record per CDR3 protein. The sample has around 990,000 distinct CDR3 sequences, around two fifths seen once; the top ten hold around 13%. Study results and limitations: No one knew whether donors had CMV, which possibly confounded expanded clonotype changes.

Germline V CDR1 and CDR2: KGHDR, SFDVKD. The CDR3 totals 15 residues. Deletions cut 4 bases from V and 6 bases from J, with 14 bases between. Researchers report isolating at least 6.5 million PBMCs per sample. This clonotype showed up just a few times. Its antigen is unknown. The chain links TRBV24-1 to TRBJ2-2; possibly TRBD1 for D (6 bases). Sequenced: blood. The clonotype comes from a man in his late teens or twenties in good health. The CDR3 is CATSETNRESGELFF. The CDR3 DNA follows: TGTGCCACCAGTGAGACTAACAGGGAATCCGGGGAGCTGTTTTTT.